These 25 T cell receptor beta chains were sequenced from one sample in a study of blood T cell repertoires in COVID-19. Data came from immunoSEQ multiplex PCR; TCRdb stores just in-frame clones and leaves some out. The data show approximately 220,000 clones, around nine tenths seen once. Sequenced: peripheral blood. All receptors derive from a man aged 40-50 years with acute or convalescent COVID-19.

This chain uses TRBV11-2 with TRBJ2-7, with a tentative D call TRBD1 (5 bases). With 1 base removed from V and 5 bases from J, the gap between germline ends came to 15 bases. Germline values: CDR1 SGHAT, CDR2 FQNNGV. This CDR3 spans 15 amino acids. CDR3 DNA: TGTGCCAGCAGCTTAGTAAGGGCAGGGATCAACGAGCAGTACTTC. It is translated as CASSLVRAGINEQYF. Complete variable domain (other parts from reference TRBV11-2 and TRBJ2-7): EAGVAQSPRYKIIEKRQSVAFWCNPISGHATLYWYQQILGQGPKLLIQFQNNGVVDDSQLPKDRFSAERLKGVDSTLKIQPAKLEDSAVYLCASSLVRAGINEQYFGPGTRLTVT.

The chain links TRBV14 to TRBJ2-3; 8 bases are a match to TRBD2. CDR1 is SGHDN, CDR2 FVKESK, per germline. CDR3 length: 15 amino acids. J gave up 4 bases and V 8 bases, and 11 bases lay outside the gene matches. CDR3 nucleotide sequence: TGTGCCAGCCAGTCCGGGGGGGGCCCAGCAGATACGCAGTATTTT. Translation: CASQSGGGPADTQYF.

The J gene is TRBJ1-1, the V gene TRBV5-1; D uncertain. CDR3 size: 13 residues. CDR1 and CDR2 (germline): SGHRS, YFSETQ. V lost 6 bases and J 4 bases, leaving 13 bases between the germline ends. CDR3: CASNTGWTTEAFF. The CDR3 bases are TGCGCCAGCAATACGGGATGGACCACTGAAGCTTTCTTT.

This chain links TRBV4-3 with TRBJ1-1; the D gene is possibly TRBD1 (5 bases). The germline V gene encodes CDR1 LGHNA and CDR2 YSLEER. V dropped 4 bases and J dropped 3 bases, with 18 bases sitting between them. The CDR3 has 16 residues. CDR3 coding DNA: TGCGCCAGCAGCCCCTTCTATCGGGGGAGGCACACTGAAGCTTTCTTT. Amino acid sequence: CASSPFYRGRHTEAFF.

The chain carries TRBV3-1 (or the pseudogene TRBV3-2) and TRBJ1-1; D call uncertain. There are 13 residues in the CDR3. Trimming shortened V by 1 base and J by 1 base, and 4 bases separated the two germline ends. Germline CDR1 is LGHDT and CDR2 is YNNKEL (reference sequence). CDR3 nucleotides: TGTGCCAGCAGCCAAGCTAAGAACACTGAAGCTTTCTTT. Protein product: CASSQAKNTEAFF.

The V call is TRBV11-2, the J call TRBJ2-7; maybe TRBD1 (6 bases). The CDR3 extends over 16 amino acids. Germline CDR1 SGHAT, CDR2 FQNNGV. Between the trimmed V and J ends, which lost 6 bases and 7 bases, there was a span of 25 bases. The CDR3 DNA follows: TGTGCCAGCAGTTTCAACATGGACAGCCTAGGGGATGAGCAGTACTTC. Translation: CASSFNMDSLGDEQYF.

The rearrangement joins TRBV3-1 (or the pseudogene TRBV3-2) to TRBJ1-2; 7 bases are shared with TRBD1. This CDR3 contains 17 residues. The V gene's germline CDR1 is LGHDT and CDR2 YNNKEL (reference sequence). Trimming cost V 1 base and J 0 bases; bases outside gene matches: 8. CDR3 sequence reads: CASSQAGTVRANYGYTF. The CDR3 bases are TGTGCCAGCAGCCAAGCCGGGACAGTCCGAGCTAACTATGGCTACACCTTC.

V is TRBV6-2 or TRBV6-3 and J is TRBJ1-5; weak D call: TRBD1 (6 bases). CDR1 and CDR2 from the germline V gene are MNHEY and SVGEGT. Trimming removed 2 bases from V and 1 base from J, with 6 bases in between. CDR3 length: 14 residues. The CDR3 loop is CASSYGQSNQPQHF. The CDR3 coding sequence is TGTGCCAGCAGTTACGGACAGAGCAATCAGCCCCAGCATTTT.

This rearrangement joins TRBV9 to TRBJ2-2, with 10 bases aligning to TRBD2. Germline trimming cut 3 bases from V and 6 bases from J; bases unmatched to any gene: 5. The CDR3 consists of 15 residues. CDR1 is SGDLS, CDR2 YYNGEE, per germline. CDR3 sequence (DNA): TGTGCCAGCAGCGCAGCGGGAGGGCCCTCCGGGGAGCTGTTTTTT. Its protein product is CASSAAGGPSGELFF.

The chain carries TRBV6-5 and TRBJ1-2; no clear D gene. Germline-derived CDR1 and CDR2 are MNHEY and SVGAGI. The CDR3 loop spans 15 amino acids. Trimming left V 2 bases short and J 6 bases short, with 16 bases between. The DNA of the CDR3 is TGTGCCAGCAGTTACCGCGGACTTATGGTGGATGGCTACACCTTC. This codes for CASSYRGLMVDGYTF.

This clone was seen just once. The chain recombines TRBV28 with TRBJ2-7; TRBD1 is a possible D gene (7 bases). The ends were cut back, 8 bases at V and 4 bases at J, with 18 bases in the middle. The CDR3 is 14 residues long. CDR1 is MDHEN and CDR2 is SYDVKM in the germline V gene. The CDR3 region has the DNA TGTGCCAGCGATTCAGCAGGGGGGTCGTACGAGCAGTACTTC. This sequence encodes CASDSAGGSYEQYF.

CDR3 region: CAISGQGAQPQHF. The CDR3 nucleotides read TGTGCCATCAGTGGACAGGGGGCCCAACCCCAGCATTTT. The rearrangement links TRBV10-3 to TRBJ1-5; 10 bases map to TRBD1. With V trimmed by 4 bases and J by 10 bases, 4 bases remained unmatched. Germline V CDR1 and CDR2: ENHRY, SYGVKD. The CDR3 has 13 amino acids.

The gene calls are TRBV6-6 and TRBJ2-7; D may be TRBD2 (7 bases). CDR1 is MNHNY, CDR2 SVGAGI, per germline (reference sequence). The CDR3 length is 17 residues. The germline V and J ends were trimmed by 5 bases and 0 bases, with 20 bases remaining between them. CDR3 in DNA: TGTGCCAGCAGTCCCGTCGCGGAGGGGGGGCTCTCCTACGAGCAGTACTTC. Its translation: CASSPVAEGGLSYEQYF.

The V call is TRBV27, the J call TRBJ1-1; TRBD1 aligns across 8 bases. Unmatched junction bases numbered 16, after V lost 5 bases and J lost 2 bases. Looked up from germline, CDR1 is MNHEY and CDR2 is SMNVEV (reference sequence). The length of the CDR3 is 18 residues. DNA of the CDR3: TGTGCCAGCAGTGCCCTCGGGAAAAGACAGGGGATCAACACTGAAGCTTTCTTT. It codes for CASSALGKRQGINTEAFF.

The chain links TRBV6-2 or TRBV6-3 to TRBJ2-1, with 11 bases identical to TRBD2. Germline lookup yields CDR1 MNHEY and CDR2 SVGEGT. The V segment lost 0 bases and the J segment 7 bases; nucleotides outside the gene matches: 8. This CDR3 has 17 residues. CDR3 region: CASSYSGMRTSGNEQFF. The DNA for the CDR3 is TGTGCCAGCAGTTACTCGGGAATGAGGACTAGCGGGAATGAGCAGTTCTTC.

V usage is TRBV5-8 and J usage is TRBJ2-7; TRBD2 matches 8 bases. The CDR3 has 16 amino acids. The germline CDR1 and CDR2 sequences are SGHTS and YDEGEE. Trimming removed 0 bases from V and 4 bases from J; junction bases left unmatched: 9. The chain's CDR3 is CASSLEWEVAGYEQYF. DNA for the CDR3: TGTGCCAGCAGCTTGGAGTGGGAGGTAGCGGGATACGAGCAGTACTTC. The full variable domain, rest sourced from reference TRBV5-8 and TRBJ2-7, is EAGVTQSPTHLIKTRGQQATLRCSPISGHTSVYWYQQALGLGLQFLLWYDEGEERNRGNFPPRFSGRQFPNYSSELNVNALELEDSALYLCASSLEWEVAGYEQYFGPGTRLTVT.

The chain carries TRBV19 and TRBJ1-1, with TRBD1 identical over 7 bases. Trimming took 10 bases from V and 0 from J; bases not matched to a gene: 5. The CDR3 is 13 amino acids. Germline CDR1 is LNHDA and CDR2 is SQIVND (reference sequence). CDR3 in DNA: TGTGCCACGTGGGGACAGCTGAACACTGAAGCTTTCTTT. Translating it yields CATWGQLNTEAFF. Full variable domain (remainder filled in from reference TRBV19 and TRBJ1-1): DGGITQSPKYLFRKEGQNVTLSCEQNLNHDAMYWYRQDPGQGLRLIYYSQIVNDFQKGDIAEGYSVSREKKESFPLTVTSAQKNPTAFYLCATWGQLNTEAFFGQGTRLTVV.

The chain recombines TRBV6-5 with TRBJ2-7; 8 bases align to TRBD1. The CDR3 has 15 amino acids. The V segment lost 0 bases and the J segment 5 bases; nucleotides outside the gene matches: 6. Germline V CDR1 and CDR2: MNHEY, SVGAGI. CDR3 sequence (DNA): TGTGCCAGCAGTTACTCCGGACAGGGAGGCGACGAGCAGTACTTC. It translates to CASSYSGQGGDEQYF.

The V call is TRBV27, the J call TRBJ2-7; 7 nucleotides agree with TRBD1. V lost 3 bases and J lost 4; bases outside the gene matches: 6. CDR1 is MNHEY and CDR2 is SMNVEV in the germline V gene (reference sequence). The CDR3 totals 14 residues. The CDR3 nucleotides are TGTGCCAGCAGTTTTGGGACAGAAGATTACGAGCAGTACTTC. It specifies CASSFGTEDYEQYF.

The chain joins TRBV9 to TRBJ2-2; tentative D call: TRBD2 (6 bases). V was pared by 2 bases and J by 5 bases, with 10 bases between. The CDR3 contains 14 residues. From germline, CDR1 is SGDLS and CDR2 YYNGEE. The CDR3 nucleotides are TGTGCCAGCAGCGTGGGGGGAAGTACCGGGGAGCTGTTTTTT. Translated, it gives CASSVGGSTGELFF.

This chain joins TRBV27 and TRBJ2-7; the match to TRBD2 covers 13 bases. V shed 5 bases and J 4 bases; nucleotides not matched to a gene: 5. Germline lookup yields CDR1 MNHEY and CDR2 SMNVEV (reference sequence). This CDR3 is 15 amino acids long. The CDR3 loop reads CASSPLAGGPYEQYF. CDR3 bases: TGTGCCAGCAGTCCACTAGCGGGAGGGCCGTACGAGCAGTACTTC.

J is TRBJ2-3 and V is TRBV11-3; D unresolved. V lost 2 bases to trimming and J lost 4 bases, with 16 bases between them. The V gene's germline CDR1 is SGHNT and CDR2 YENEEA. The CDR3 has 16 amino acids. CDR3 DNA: TGTGCCAGCAGCTTAAGAGGCCCCGCCGGCCCAGATACGCAGTATTTT. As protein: CASSLRGPAGPDTQYF.

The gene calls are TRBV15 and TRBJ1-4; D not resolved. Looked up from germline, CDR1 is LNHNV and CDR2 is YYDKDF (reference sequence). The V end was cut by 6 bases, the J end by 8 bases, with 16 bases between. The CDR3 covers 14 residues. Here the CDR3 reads CATRSPGREEKLFF. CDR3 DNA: TGTGCCACCAGGAGTCCGGGTCGAGAGGAAAAACTGTTTTTT.

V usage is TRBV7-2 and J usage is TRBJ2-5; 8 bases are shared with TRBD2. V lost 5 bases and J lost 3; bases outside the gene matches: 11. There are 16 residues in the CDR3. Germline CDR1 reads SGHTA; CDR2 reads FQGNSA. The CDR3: CASSPLGSGMKETQYF. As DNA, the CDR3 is TGTGCCAGCAGCCCGCTCGGTAGCGGGATGAAAGAGACCCAGTACTTC.

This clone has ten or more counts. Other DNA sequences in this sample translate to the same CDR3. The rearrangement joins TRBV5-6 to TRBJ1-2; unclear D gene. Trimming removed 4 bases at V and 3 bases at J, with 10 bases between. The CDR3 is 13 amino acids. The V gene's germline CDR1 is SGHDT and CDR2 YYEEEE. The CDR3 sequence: CASSPDGDYGYTF. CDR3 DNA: TGTGCCAGCAGCCCGGACGGGGACTATGGCTACACCTTC.